This T cell receptor beta chain appears in the sequencing data of a study of breast tumors, draining lymph nodes, adjacent tissues. TCRdb ran MiXCR on the multiplex PCR reads and lists one entry per CDR3 protein. The sample lists about 180,000 distinct CDR3 sequences; 30% to 35% were seen once. The lymph nodes were axillary draining lymph nodes from breast cancer patients. Germline V gives CDR1 SNHLY, CDR2 FYNNEI. CDR3 size: 16 residues. With V trimmed by 4 bases and J by 4 bases, 12 bases remained unmatched. This clonotype was counted once. The chain employs TRBV2 and TRBJ1-1, with 7 nucleotides matching TRBD1. The sequenced sample was axillary lymph node tissue. The receptor's source is a female donor with breast cancer. Some clones in this sample may be carry-over from other donors' samples. CDR3 in DNA: TGTGCCAGCAGTGCTACCAGACAGGGTCGGGGCACTGAAGCTTTCTTT. This translates into CASSATRQGRGTEAFF. Full variable domain (missing parts from reference TRBV2 and TRBJ1-1): EPEVTQTPSHQVTQMGQEVILRCVPISNHLYFYWYRQILGQKVEFLVSFYNNEISEKSEIFDDQFSVERPDGSNFTLKIRSTKLEDSAMYFCASSATRQGRGTEAFFGQGTRLTVV.